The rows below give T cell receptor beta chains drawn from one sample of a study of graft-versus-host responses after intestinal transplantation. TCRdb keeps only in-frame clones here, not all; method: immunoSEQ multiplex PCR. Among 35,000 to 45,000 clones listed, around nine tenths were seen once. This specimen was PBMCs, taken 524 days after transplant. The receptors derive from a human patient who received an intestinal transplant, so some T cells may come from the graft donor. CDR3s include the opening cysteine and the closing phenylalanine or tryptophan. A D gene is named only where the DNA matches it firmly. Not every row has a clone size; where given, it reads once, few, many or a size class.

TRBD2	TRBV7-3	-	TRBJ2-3	CASSSGLVRTDTQYF	TGTGCCAGCAGCTCGGGACTAGTTAGGACAGATACGCAGTATTTT
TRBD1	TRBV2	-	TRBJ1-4	CASSRGQGPEKLFF	TGTGCCAGCAGCAGGGGACAGGGTCCCGAAAAACTGTTTTTT
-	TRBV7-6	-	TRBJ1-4	CASSLDQGTPNGEKLFF	TGTGCCAGCAGCTTAGATCAGGGGACGCCCAACGGAGAAAAACTGTTTTTT
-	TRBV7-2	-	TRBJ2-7	CASSSLGYEQYF	TGTGCCAGCAGCTCCTTGGGGTACGAGCAGTACTTC
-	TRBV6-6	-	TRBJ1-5	CASSYFRGPQHF	TGTGCCAGCAGTTACTTCAGGGGGCCCCAGCATTTT
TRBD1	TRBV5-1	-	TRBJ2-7	CASSVDRGGPYEQYF	TGCGCCAGCAGCGTGGACAGGGGGGGCCCCTACGAGCAGTACTTC
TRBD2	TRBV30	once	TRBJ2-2	CAGTSGRAVGELFF	TGTGCCGGGACTAGCGGGAGGGCCGTCGGGGAGCTGTTTTTT
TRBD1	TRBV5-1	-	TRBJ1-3	CASSPGGGSGNTIYF	TGCGCCAGCAGCCCAGGGGGCGGCTCTGGAAACACCATATATTTT
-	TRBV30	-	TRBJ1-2	CAWSKGTNYGYTF	TGTGCCTGGAGTAAGGGGACAAACTATGGCTACACCTTC
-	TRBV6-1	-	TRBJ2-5	CASSAVGETQYF	TGTGCCAGCAGCGCGGTTGGGGAGACCCAGTACTTC
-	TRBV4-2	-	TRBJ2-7	CASSSGYRAEQYF	TGTGCCAGCAGCTCTGGGTACAGAGCCGAGCAGTACTTC
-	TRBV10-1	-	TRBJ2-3	CASSVLVDTQYF	TGCGCCAGCAGTGTGTTGGTCGATACGCAGTATTTT
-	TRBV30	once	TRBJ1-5	CAWSVRWGHDSNQPQHF	TGTGCCTGGAGTGTACGATGGGGGCACGATAGCAATCAGCCCCAGCATTTT
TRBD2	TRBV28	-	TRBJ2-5	CASTSSIAGLAETQYF	TGTGCCAGCACCTCGTCCATAGCGGGCCTGGCGGAGACCCAGTACTTC
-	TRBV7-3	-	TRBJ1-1	CASSLSLNTEAFF	TGTGCCAGCAGCTTATCCCTGAACACTGAAGCTTTCTTT
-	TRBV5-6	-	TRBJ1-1	CASSLVMGTEAFF	TGTGCCAGCAGCTTGGTAATGGGCACTGAAGCTTTCTTT
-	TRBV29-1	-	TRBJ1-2	CSVEGGGYRPANYGYTF	TGCAGCGTTGAAGGCGGGGGATACAGGCCTGCTAACTATGGCTACACCTTC
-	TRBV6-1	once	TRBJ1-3	CASTGAGNTIYF	TGTGCCAGCACGGGGGCTGGAAACACCATATATTTT
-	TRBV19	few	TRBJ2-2	CASSIDRRQGVSKTELFF	TGTGCCAGTAGTATAGACAGGAGGCAGGGAGTCTCTAAAACGGAGCTGTTTTTT
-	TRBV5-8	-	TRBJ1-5	CASSSRVLSYYSNQPQHF	TGTGCCAGCAGCTCACGGGTACTCAGTTATTATAGCAATCAGCCCCAGCATTTT
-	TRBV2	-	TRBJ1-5	CASSDFGADPRPANQPQHF	TGTGCCAGCAGTGATTTCGGAGCCGACCCTAGGCCCGCAAATCAGCCCCAGCATTTT
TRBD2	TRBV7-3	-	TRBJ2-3	CASSPLGGGTDTQYF	TGTGCCAGCAGCCCCCTGGGAGGGGGCACAGATACGCAGTATTTT
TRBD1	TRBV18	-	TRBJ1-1	CASSPTDRATEAFF	TGTGCCAGCTCACCGACCGACAGGGCAACTGAAGCTTTCTTT
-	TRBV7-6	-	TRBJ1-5	CASSLDAQGDQPQHF	TGTGCCAGCAGCTTAGACGCCCAAGGAGATCAGCCCCAGCATTTT
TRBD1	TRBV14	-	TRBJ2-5	CASSQDRGKFSKQYF	TGTGCCAGCAGCCAAGACAGGGGGAAATTTAGCAAGCAGTACTTC
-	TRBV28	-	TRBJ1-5	CASMPGDWQPQHF	TGTGCCAGCATGCCGGGGGACTGGCAGCCCCAGCATTTT
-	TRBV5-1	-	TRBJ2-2	CASSTQPNTGELFF	TGCGCCAGCAGCACCCAGCCGAACACCGGGGAGCTGTTTTTT
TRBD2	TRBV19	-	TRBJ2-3	CASSPLRTSGRRGTDTQYF	TGTGCCAGTAGTCCCCTTCGGACTAGCGGGAGACGAGGCACAGATACGCAGTATTTT
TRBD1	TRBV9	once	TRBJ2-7	CASSTSSGGYEQYF	TGTGCCAGCAGCACAAGTTCAGGGGGCTACGAGCAGTACTTC
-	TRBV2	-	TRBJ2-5	CASRRGTQETQYF	TGTGCCAGCCGTAGGGGGACCCAAGAGACCCAGTACTTC
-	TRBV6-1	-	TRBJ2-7	CASSDGHAALYEQYF	TGTGCCAGCAGTGATGGACACGCCGCTTTGTACGAGCAGTACTTC
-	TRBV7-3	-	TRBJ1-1	CASSLGVGTEAFF	TGTGCCAGCAGCTTAGGGGTTGGGACTGAAGCTTTCTTT
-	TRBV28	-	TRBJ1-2	CASSSPPENYGYTF	TGTGCCAGCAGTTCACCCCCAGAGAACTATGGCTACACCTTC
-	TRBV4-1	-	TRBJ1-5	CASSQDRGNQPQHF	TGCGCCAGCAGCCAAGATCGGGGAAATCAGCCCCAGCATTTT
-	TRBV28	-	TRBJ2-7	CASKWTPSSYEQYF	TGTGCCAGCAAGTGGACTCCAAGCTCCTACGAGCAGTACTTC
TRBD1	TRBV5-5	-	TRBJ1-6	CASRYQDRVNSPLHF	TGTGCCAGTAGGTACCAGGACAGGGTGAATTCACCCCTCCACTTT
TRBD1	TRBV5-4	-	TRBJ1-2	CASSGGQVGGYTF	TGTGCCAGCAGCGGGGGACAGGTGGGCGGCTACACCTTC
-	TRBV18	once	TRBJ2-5	CASSLEIYALYEETQYF	TGTGCCAGCTCACTCGAAATATACGCCCTCTACGAAGAGACCCAGTACTTC
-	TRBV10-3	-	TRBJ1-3	CAISGGAFSGNTIYF	TGTGCCATCAGTGGCGGGGCTTTCTCTGGAAACACCATATATTTT
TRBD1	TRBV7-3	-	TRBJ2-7	CASSFGRTGEPYEQYF	TGTGCCAGCAGCTTCGGCCGGACAGGGGAACCCTACGAGCAGTACTTC
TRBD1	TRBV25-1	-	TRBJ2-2	CASSVTGGTGELFF	TGTGCCAGCAGTGTAACAGGGGGCACCGGGGAGCTGTTTTTT
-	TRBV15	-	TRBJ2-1	CATSRTGDISWREEAEQFF	TGTGCCACCAGCAGAACAGGGGACATTAGCTGGAGGGAGGAAGCTGAGCAGTTCTTC
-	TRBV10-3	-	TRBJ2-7	CAISGFEGSYEQYF	TGTGCCATCAGTGGATTTGAGGGTTCCTACGAGCAGTACTTC
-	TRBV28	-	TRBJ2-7	CASALRPTSEQYF	TGTGCCAGCGCTTTGAGGCCAACCTCCGAGCAGTACTTC
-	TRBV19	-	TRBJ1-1	CASSILSPLRNMNTEAFF	TGTGCCAGTAGTATTCTATCTCCCTTACGGAATATGAACACTGAAGCTTTCTTT
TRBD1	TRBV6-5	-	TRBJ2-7	CASGRGGSSYEQYF	TGTGCCAGCGGTAGAGGGGGCAGTTCCTACGAGCAGTACTTC
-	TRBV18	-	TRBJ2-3	CASSPPQTPDTQYF	TGTGCCAGCTCACCTCCTCAAACGCCGGATACGCAGTATTTT
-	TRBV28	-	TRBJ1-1	CASGIAMNTEAFF	TGTGCCAGCGGAATTGCTATGAACACTGAAGCTTTCTTT
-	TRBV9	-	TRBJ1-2	CASSGWVMAVYGYTF	TGTGCCAGCAGCGGGTGGGTGATGGCAGTCTATGGCTACACCTTC
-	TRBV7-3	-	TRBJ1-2	CASSPLIGPNYGYTF	TGTGCCAGCAGCCCCTTGATAGGTCCTAACTATGGCTACACCTTC
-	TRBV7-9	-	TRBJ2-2	CASSLGPPGELFF	TGTGCCAGCAGCTTGGGGCCACCCGGGGAGCTGTTTTTT
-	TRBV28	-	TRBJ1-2	CASSLSSWYGYTF	TGTGCCAGCAGTTTATCGAGTTGGTATGGCTACACCTTC
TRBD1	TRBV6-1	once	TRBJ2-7	CASSRRGQGAYEQYF	TGTGCCAGCAGTCGAAGGGGACAGGGGGCGTACGAGCAGTACTTC
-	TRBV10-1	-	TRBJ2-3	CASRESGTDTQYF	TGCGCCAGCAGGGAATCCGGCACAGATACGCAGTATTTT
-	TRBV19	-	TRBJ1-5	CASGYNQPQHF	TGTGCCAGTGGGTACAATCAGCCCCAGCATTTT
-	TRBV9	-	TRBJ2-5	CASSGGSSGAPLQETQYF	TGTGCCAGCAGCGGGGGATCGTCAGGAGCGCCGTTACAAGAGACCCAGTACTTC
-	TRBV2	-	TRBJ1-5	CASSPPGPRSQPQHF	TGTGCCAGCAGTCCACCGGGACCGCGTAGTCAGCCCCAGCATTTT
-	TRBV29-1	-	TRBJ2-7	CSVEDKGYEQYF	TGCAGCGTTGAAGATAAAGGTTACGAGCAGTACTTC
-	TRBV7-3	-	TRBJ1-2	CASSLAPRDDGYTF	TGTGCCAGCAGCTTAGCGCCCAGGGATGATGGCTACACCTTC
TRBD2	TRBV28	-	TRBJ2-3	CASTGTSGYTDTQYF	TGTGCCAGCACAGGGACTAGCGGCTACACAGATACGCAGTATTTT